A selection of T cell receptor beta chains follows, all from one sample in a study of breast tumors, draining lymph nodes, adjacent tissues. TCRdb reprocessed the multiplex PCR reads with MiXCR, giving one entry per CDR3 protein. The table has around 230,000 distinct CDR3 sequences, 32% seen once. The material sequenced was axillary lymph node tissue. The receptors stem from a female donor with breast cancer. Some clones in this sample may be carry-over from other donors' samples. Both conserved end residues are part of each CDR3. D genes are given only for firm matches. Only some rows state a clone size, as once, few, many or a class for expanded clones.

CDR3nt	CDR3aa	j_gene	d_gene	abundance	v_gene
TGTGCCAGCAGCAGAGGACAGGGTGGTCGGGAAAAACTGTTTTTT	CASSRGQGGREKLFF	TRBJ1-4	TRBD1	-	TRBV9
TGTGCCAGCAGCACTCGCCGCTTTACTGAAGCTTTCTTT	CASSTRRFTEAFF	TRBJ1-1	-	-	TRBV11-2
TGCAGCGTTGGGGGATGGGGAGGCGAGACCCAGTACTTC	CSVGGWGGETQYF	TRBJ2-5	-	many	TRBV29-1
TGTGCCAGCAGTTCAACTAGCGGGACCTCCTACGAGCAGTACTTC	CASSSTSGTSYEQYF	TRBJ2-7	TRBD2	many	TRBV6-2/TRBV6-3
TGTGCCAGCAGCCCAAGAGAGATTAGCGGGGTGGGGCCCCAGTACTTC	CASSPREISGVGPQYF	TRBJ2-5	TRBD2	many	TRBV7-3
TGCGCCAGCAGCCAAACTAGCGGGAGTACGGCGGAGACCCAGTACTTC	CASSQTSGSTAETQYF	TRBJ2-5	TRBD2	many	TRBV4-1
TGTGCCAGCAGCCATAGGGGCTCCTACGAGCAGTACTTC	CASSHRGSYEQYF	TRBJ2-7	-	many	TRBV3-1
TGCGCCAGCAGCTCCTTCGGCGGGAGAGACCGCACAGATACGCAGTATTTT	CASSSFGGRDRTDTQYF	TRBJ2-3	TRBD2	many	TRBV5-1
TGTGCCAGCAGTGTTGGACAGCCAAATTCCTACGAGCAGTACTTC	CASSVGQPNSYEQYF	TRBJ2-7	-	many	TRBV6-1
TGCAGCGTGGGTACACTAGCGGGAGGAGATACGCAGTATTTT	CSVGTLAGGDTQYF	TRBJ2-3	TRBD2	many	TRBV29-1
TGTGCTAGCAGCCGCTATGGGTCCGGACGGTCTAATACGCAGTATTTT	CASSRYGSGRSNTQYF	TRBJ2-3	-	many	TRBV7-7
TGTGCCAGCAGTTTATTTGGGGGGCTAGGCTACACCTTC	CASSLFGGLGYTF	TRBJ1-2	-	-	TRBV27
TGTGCCAGCAGCTCGGCAGGGGGAAGCAATCAGCCCCAGCATTTT	CASSSAGGSNQPQHF	TRBJ1-5	TRBD1	many	TRBV7-2
TGTGCCAGCAACCAAGGTAGAGAGAGACTCAATGAGCAGTTCTTC	CASNQGRERLNEQFF	TRBJ2-1	-	many	TRBV7-8
-	CSAQAGVWNEQYFGPGGELFF	TRBJ2-2	-	once	TRBV29-1
TGTGCCACCAGCAGAGAACTAGCGGGCTACGACAATGAGCAGTTCTTC	CATSRELAGYDNEQFF	TRBJ2-1	TRBD2	once	TRBV15
TGTGCCATCAGTCCCGGGACTAGCCCCGCAGATACGCAGTATTTT	CAISPGTSPADTQYF	TRBJ2-3	TRBD2	many	TRBV10-3
TGTGCCAGCAGCCAGACAGGGGCCACTGAAGCTTTCTTT	CASSQTGATEAFF	TRBJ1-1	TRBD1	-	TRBV12-3/TRBV12-4
TGCAGTGCTAGCAGTCATGCCTATGGAACTGAAGCTTTCTTT	CSASSHAYGTEAFF	TRBJ1-1	-	-	TRBV20-1
TGTGCCAGCAGCTTACGAGGGTTAGGATGGGGGTTGAACACTGAAGCTTTCTTT	CASSLRGLGWGLNTEAFF	TRBJ1-1	-	few	TRBV7-2
TGCAGTGCTAGACGGGACAGCACTGAAGCTTTCTTT	CSARRDSTEAFF	TRBJ1-1	TRBD1	-	TRBV20-1
TGTGCCAGCGGATTTTCAGGGGGGTGTAACGAGCAGTACTTC	CASGFSGGCNEQYF	TRBJ2-7	-	-	TRBV28
TGTGCCAGCAGCTTCCCCCGCGGTAGCGGGATCGCCTACAATGAGCAGTTCTTC	CASSFPRGSGIAYNEQFF	TRBJ2-1	TRBD2	many	TRBV12-3/TRBV12-4
TGTGCCAGCAGTGAAGAGGGCCTTCACGAGCAGTACTTC	CASSEEGLHEQYF	TRBJ2-7	-	many	TRBV6-1
TGCAGTGCTCTAGAGGGACAGAATTCACCCCTCCACTTT	CSALEGQNSPLHF	TRBJ1-6	TRBD1	many	TRBV20-1
TGTGCCAGTAGTACCCGCGTTGGGAGGGATTATGGAAACACCATATATTTT	CASSTRVGRDYGNTIYF	TRBJ1-3	-	many	TRBV19
TGTGCCAGTAGCTTCATAGCGGGAGGGCCCGGAGAGACCCAGTACTTC	CASSFIAGGPGETQYF	TRBJ2-5	TRBD2	many	TRBV19
TGCAGTGCTACAGCGACACGGGAGACCCAGTACTTC	CSATATRETQYF	TRBJ2-5	-	many	TRBV20-1
TGCGCCAGCAGCTCCGACAGGGGCCCCGGGAATGAGCAGTTCTTC	CASSSDRGPGNEQFF	TRBJ2-1	TRBD1	-	TRBV5-1
TGTGCCAGCAGTCCCGAGAGCAGGGTGAAAGCCAAAAACATTCAGTACTTC	CASSPESRVKAKNIQYF	TRBJ2-4	-	-	TRBV27
TGTGCCAGCAGCTTTGAGCGGACAGGGGTGGTTTCACCCCTCCACTTT	CASSFERTGVVSPLHF	TRBJ1-6	TRBD1	-	TRBV11-3
TGTGCCAGCAGCTTAGACGGACTAGCGGGAAGGGACGATGGGGCCAACGTCCTGACTTTC	CASSLDGLAGRDDGANVLTF	TRBJ2-6	TRBD2	-	TRBV11-3
TGTGCCAGCAGTAGTAGAGGTGAGCAGTTCTTC	CASSSRGEQFF	TRBJ2-1	-	many	TRBV2
TGCGCCAGCAGTGGCACCGACAGGGGGGTAGTCGGGGAGCTGTTTTTT	CASSGTDRGVVGELFF	TRBJ2-2	TRBD1	-	TRBV10-2
TGTGCCATCAGTGAGTCTCCTAACTCCTATGCCAATGAGCAGTTCTTC	CAISESPNSYANEQFF	TRBJ2-1	-	many	TRBV10-3
TGTGCCACCGCTTCGGTCACAGATACGCAGTATTTT	CATASVTDTQYF	TRBJ2-3	-	-	TRBV27
TGTGCCAGCAGCTTGGATCTGACAGGGCCCAATTCACCCCTCCACTTT	CASSLDLTGPNSPLHF	TRBJ1-6	TRBD1	-	TRBV7-9
TGCGCCAGCAGCTTGGAGGGATCTTTAACCTACGAGCAGTACTTC	CASSLEGSLTYEQYF	TRBJ2-7	-	many	TRBV5-1
TGCAGTGCTAGAGGGCCTCGGGGGTTGAATGAAAAACTGTTTTTT	CSARGPRGLNEKLFF	TRBJ1-4	-	-	TRBV20-1
TGCGCCAGCAGCCGGGACAGGTACCAACAGTACTTC	CASSRDRYQQYF	TRBJ2-7	TRBD1	-	TRBV5-1
TGCAGCGTTACGACAGGGGGATCGAAAAAACTGTTTTTT	CSVTTGGSKKLFF	TRBJ1-4	TRBD1	-	TRBV29-1